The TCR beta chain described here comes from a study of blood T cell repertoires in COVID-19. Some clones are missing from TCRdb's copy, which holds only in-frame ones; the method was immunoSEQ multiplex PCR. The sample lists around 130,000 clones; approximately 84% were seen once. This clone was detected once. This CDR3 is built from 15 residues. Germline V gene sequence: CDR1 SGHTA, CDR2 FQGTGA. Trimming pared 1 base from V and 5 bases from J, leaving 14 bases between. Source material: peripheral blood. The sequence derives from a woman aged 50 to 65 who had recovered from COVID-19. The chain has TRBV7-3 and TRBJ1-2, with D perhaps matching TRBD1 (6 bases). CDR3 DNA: TGTGCCAGCAGCTTAAGCCGGGACAAAAGATATGGCTACACCTTC. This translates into CASSLSRDKRYGYTF.